This TCR beta chain stems from a study of Graves' ophthalmopathy and Graves' hyperthyroidism (dated by TCRdb to 2017 to 2018). Regarding the study in general: Peripheral blood was collected at initial diagnosis, prior to any treatment. In about 6 hyperthyroidism patients, T-cell repertoires of thyroid tissue and blood were compared. For independent validation, a separate cohort was made up of roughly 19 hyperthyroidism patients plus 17 patients who later progressed from hyperthyroidism to ophthalmopathy. Once sampling was done, hyperthyroidism patients were given methimazole at a starting dose of 30 mg daily, while ophthalmopathy patients were given high-dose intravenous methylprednisolone. A discovery set of more than 90 patients (43 ophthalmopathy, 55 to 60 stable hyperthyroidism) was enrolled to explore V-J signatures distinguishing ophthalmopathy from hyperthyroidism. In total, 135 blood samples were TCR-sequenced: 40 to 45 ophthalmopathy, around 75 hyperthyroidism and some 17 hyperthyroidism-to-ophthalmopathy patients. The study used signatures of the TCR beta repertoire to tell Graves' ophthalmopathy apart from Graves' hyperthyroidism and to predict which patients would progress to ophthalmopathy. Overall study outcomes, separate from this receptor: No statistical method was used to set the sample size in advance, and the investigators knew which group each participant was assigned to. In cross-validation, the 13-signature model distinguished ophthalmopathy from stable hyperthyroidism with about 87% sensitivity and nearly 82% specificity, and in the test set the corresponding values were about 80% and 75%. Most of the expanded thyroid clonotypes with a frequency above 0.001 were also detected in blood, and it was suggested that the thyroid immune response may be reflected by blood repertoires. In validation, the model predicted ophthalmopathy progression with more than 55% sensitivity and less than 80% specificity; some 13 predicted patients were CT-confirmed with GO in a median of around 6 months.

TCR beta CDR3 regions were amplified from RNA transcripts for repertoire sequencing. A first-round RT-PCR used HTBI primers with the Qiagen OneStep RT-PCR kit, followed by a second-round multiplex PCR, size selection and purification. Libraries were sequenced paired-end with 100 bp reads on an Illumina HiSeq2000. Concerning the study's data processing: SOAPnuke was used for read processing, and reads with adapters, uncalled bases, a mean Phred below 15, or no exact constant-primer or identifier match were discarded. COPE v1.2.5 was used to merge high-quality paired reads. Clonotypes were defined as unique nucleotide sequences and were aligned to IMGT TRB V, D and J references using MiTCR v1.1. Only V-J combinations with frequency above 0.0001 were analysed, covering about 99% of repertoires. A TCR clonal expansion and chaos score per V-J combination was defined as the ratio of F50 clonal expansion to chaos observed in the TCRdist matrix. Welch's t-statistics and random forest were used to narrow the features down to roughly twelve V-J combinations, which were then fed into a naive Bayes classifier. Thyroid-blood repertoire similarity was quantified with the Morisita-Horn index. Using fastp at Q25 and MiXCR, TCRdb reprocessed the public reads and kept productive beta chains. Each record represents a unique CDR3 protein, reported with the most common genes and DNA among its rows. TCRdb, rather than the study authors, made the V and J calls. The sample has about 24,000 distinct CDR3 sequences on record, around 50% of them singletons. The top ten hold roughly 6.5% of the sample.

Notes on this clonotype: What this receptor recognizes is not known. Per-nucleotide qualities are absent, and no much larger clonotype sits a single base away.

The CDR1 and CDR2 encoded by the germline V gene (reference sequence) are SEHNR and FQNEAQ. The germline V and J ends show losses of 5 bases and 5 bases respectively, and no gene match explains 7 bases of the junction. The CDR3 holds 14 amino acids from the cysteine to the phenylalanine. The sequence is cut down to CDR3 DNA, 42 bases in frame from base 1. A patient counted as having stable hyperthyroidism if there was no progression to ophthalmopathy within 18 months of follow-up. Hyperthyroidism patients were newly diagnosed, with disease duration under 2 months, and aged 18 to 65 years. Patients with other autoimmune diseases, uncontrolled infections, pregnancy or lactation were excluded. Clinical symptoms, serum thyroxine, TRAb, thyroid ultrasound and orbital computed tomography formed the basis of the diagnosis. Ficoll-Paque density gradient centrifugation was used to isolate PBMCs from around 10 ml of fresh peripheral blood. Total RNA was extracted with Trizol reagent and quality-checked on an Agilent 2100 Bioanalyzer.

The chain couples TRBV7-9 to TRBJ2-7, with 9 middle bases fitting TRBD2. Sequenced: peripheral blood. This sequence originates from an adult woman with stable Graves' hyperthyroidism. CDR3 protein: CASSILSGGDEQYF. The nucleotide sequence reads TGTGCCAGCAGCATCCTTAGCGGGGGCGACGAGCAGTACTTC.